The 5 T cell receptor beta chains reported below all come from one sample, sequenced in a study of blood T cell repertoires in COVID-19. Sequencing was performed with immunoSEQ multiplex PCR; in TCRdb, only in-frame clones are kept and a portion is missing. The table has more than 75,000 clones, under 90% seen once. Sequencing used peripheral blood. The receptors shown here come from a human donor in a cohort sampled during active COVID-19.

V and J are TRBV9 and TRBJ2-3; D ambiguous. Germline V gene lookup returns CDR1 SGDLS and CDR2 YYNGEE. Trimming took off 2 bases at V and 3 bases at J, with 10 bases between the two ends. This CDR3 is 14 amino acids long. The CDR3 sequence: CASSVGGSTDTQYF. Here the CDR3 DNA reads TGTGCCAGCAGCGTCGGCGGAAGTACAGATACGCAGTATTTT.

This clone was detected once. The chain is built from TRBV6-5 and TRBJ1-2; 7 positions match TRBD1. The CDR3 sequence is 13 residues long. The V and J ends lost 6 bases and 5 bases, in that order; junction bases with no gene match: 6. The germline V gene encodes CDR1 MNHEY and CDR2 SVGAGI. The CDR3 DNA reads TGTGCCAGCAGAACAGGGGCCGCTTATGGCTACACCTTC. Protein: CASRTGAAYGYTF.

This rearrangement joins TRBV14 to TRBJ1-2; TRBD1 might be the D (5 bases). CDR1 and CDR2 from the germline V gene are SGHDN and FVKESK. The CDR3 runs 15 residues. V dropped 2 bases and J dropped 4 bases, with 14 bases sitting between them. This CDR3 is CASSQRTSGIYGYTF. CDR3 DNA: TGTGCCAGCAGCCAAAGGACCTCAGGGATCTATGGCTACACCTTC. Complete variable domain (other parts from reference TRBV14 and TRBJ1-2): EAGVTQFPSHSVIEKGQTVTLRCDPISGHDNLYWYRRVMGKEIKFLLHFVKESKQDESGMPNNRFLAERTGGTYSTLKVQPAELEDSGVYFCASSQRTSGIYGYTFGSGTRLTVV.

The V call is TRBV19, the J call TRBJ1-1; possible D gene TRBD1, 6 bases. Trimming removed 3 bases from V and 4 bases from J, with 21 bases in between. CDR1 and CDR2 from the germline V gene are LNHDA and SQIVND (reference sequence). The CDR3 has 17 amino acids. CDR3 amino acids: CASSIYGKRGGGTEAFF. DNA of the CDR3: TGTGCCAGTAGTATTTACGGGAAAAGGGGAGGGGGCACTGAAGCTTTCTTT. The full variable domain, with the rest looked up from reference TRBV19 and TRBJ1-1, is DGGITQSPKYLFRKEGQNVTLSCEQNLNHDAMYWYRQDPGQGLRLIYYSQIVNDFQKGDIAEGYSVSREKKESFPLTVTSAQKNPTAFYLCASSIYGKRGGGTEAFFGQGTRLTVV.

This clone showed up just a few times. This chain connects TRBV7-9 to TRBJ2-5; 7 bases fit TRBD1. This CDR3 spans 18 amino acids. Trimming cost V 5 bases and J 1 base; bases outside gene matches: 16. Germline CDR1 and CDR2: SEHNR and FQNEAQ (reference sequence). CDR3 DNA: TGTGCCAGCAGCGGTCCGGGACAGAGTACCCGGGCCCAAGAGACCCAGTACTTC. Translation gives CASSGPGQSTRAQETQYF.